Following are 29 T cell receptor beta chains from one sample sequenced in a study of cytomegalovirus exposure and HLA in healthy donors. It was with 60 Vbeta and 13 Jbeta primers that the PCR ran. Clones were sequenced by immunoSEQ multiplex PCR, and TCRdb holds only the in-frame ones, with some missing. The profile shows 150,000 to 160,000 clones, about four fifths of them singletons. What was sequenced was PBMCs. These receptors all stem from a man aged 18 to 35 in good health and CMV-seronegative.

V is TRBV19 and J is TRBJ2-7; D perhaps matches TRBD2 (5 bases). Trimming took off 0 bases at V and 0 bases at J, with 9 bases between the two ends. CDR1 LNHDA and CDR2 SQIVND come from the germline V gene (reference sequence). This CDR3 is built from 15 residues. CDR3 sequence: CASSIELGSSYEQYV. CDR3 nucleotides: TGTGCCAGTAGTATAGAGCTGGGGAGCTCCTACGAGCAGTACGTC.

CDR3 coding DNA: TGTGCCAGTAGTATTTCCACAGGGGGGAACACTGAAGCTTTCTTT. Its translation: CASSISTGGNTEAFF. J is TRBJ1-1 and V is TRBV19; 8 bases align to TRBD1. Germline loops: CDR1 LNHDA, CDR2 SQIVND (reference sequence). The CDR3 is made up of 15 amino acids. The V segment lost 3 bases and the J segment 1 base; nucleotides outside the gene matches: 4.

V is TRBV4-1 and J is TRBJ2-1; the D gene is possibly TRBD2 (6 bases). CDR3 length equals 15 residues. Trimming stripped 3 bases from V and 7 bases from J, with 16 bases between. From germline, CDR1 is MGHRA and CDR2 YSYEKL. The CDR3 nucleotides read TGCGCCAGCAGCCATTCTGGGGACTTTACGAATGAGCAGTTCTTC. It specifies CASSHSGDFTNEQFF.

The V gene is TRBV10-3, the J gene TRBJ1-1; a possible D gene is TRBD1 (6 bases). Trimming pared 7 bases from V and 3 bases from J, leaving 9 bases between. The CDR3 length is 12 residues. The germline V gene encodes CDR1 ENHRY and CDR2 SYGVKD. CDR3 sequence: CAIMAGDTEAFF. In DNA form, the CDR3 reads TGTGCCATCATGGCAGGGGACACTGAAGCTTTCTTT.

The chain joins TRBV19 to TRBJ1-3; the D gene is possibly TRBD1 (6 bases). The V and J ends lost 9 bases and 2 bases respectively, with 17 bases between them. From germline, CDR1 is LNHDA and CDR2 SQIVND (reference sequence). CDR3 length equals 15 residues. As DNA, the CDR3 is TGTGCCAGCCGACTCACAGGGTTCCCTGGAAACACCATATATTTT. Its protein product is CASRLTGFPGNTIYF.

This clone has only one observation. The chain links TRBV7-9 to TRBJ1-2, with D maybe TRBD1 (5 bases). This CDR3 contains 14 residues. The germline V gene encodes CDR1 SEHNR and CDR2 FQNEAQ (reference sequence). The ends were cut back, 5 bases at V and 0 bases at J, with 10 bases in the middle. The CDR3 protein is CASSRTTANYGYTF. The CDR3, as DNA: TGTGCCAGCAGCCGTACGACAGCTAACTATGGCTACACCTTC.

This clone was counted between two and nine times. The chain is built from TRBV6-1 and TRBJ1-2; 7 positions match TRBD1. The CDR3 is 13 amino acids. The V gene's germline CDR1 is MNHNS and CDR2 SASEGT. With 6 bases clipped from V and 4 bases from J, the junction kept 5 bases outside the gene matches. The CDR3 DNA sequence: TGTGCCAGCAGGAGGGGGACAGCCTATGGCTACACCTTC. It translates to CASRRGTAYGYTF.

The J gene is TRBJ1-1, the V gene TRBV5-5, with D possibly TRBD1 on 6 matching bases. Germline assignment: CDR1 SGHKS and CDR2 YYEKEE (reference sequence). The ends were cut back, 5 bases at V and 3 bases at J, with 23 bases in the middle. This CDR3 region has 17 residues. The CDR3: CASRASPQGSGYTEAFF. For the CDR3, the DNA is TGTGCCAGCAGAGCGTCCCCGCAGGGGAGTGGGTACACTGAAGCTTTCTTT. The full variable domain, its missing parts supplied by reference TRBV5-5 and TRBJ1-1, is DAGVTQSPTHLIKTRGQQVTLRCSPISGHKSVSWYQQVLGQGPQFIFQYYEKEERGRGNFPDRFSARQFPNYSSELNVNALLLGDSALYLCASRASPQGSGYTEAFFGQGTRLTVV.

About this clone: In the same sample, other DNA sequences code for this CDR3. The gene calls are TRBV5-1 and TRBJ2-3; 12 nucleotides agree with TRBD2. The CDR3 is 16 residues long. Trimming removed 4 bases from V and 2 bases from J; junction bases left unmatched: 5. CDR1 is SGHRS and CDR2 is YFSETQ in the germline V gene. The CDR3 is CASSPGLAGYTDTQYF. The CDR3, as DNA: TGCGCCAGCAGCCCCGGACTAGCGGGGTACACAGATACGCAGTATTTT.

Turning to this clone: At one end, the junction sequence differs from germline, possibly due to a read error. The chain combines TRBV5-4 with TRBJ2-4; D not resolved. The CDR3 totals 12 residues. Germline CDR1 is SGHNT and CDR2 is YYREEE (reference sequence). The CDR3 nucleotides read TGTGCCAGCAGCTTGGGGGCGAACAGTCAGTACTTC. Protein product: CASSLGANSQYF.

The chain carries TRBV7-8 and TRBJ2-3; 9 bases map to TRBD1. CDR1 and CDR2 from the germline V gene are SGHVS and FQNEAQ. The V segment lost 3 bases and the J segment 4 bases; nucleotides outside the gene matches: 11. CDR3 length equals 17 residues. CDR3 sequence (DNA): TGTGCCAGCAGCTTCAGACAGGGGGTTAATCACGCAGATACGCAGTATTTT. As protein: CASSFRQGVNHADTQYF.

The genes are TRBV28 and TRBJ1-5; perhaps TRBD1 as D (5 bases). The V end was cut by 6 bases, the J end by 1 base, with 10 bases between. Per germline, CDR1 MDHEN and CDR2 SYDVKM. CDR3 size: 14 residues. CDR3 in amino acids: CASSWGGSNQPQHF. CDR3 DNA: TGTGCCAGCAGCTGGGGGGGAAGCAATCAGCCCCAGCATTTT.

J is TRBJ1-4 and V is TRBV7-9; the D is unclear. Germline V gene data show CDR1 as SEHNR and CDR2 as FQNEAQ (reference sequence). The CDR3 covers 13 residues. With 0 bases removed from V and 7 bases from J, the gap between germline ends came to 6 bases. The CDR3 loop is CASSLATSEKLFF. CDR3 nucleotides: TGTGCCAGCAGCTTAGCCACCAGTGAAAAACTGTTTTTT.

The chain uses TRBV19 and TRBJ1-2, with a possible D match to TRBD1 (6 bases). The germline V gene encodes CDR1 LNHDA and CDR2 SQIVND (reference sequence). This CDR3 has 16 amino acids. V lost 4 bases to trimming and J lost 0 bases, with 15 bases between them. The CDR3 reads CASSKALGAPNYGYTF. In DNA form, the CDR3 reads TGTGCCAGTAGTAAGGCTCTGGGGGCCCCTAACTATGGCTACACCTTC.

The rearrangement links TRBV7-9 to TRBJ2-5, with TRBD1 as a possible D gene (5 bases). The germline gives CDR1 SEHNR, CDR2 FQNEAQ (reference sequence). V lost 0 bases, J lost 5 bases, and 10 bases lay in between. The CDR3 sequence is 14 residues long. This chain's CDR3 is CASSLAGRLETQYF. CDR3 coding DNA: TGTGCCAGCAGCTTAGCGGGGCGGTTGGAGACCCAGTACTTC.

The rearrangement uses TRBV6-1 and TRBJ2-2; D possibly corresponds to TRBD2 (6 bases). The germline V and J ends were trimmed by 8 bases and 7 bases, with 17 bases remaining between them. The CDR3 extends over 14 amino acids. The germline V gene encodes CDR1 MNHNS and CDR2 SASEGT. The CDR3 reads CASGMGTSSGELFF. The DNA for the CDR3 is TGTGCCAGCGGGATGGGAACTAGCAGCGGGGAGCTGTTTTTT.

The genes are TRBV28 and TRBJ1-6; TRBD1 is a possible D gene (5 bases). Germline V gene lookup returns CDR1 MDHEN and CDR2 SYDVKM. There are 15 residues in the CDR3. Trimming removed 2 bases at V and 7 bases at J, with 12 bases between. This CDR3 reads CASSLTGGNNSPLHF. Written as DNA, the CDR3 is TGTGCCAGCAGTTTAACGGGGGGGAACAATTCACCCCTCCACTTT.

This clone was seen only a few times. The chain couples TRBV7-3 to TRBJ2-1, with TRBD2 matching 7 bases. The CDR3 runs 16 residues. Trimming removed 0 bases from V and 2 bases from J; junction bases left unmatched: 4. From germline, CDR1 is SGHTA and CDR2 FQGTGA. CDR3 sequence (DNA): TGTGCCAGCAGCTTAACAATGGCGGGGGCCTACAATGAGCAGTTCTTC. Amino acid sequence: CASSLTMAGAYNEQFF.

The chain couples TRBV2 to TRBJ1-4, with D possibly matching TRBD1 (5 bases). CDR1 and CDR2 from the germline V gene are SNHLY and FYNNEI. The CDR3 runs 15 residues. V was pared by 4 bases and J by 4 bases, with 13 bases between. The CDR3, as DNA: TGTGCCAGCAGTGCGACCGGGGGTAGTAATGAAAAACTGTTTTTT. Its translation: CASSATGGSNEKLFF.

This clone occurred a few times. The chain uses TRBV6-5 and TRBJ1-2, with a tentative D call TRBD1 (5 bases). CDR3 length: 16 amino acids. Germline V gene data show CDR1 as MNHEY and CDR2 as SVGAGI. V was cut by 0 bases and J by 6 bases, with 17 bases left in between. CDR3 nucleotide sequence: TGTGCCAGCAGTTACTCGGGGGAGGGTGGACCTCATGGCTACACCTTC. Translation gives CASSYSGEGGPHGYTF.

This chain's CDR3 is CASSSNSARVRETQYF. Written as DNA, the CDR3 is TGTGCCAGTAGTTCCAACTCCGCGCGGGTACGGGAGACCCAGTACTTC. The V call is TRBV19, the J call TRBJ2-5, with TRBD2 as a possible D gene (5 bases). Germline CDR1 reads LNHDA; CDR2 reads SQIVND (reference sequence). This CDR3 has 16 residues. Trimming took off 5 bases at V and 5 bases at J, with 21 bases between the two ends.

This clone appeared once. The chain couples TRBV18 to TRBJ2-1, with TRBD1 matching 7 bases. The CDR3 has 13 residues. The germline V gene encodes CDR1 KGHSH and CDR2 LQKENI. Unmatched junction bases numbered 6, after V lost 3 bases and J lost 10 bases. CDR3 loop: CASSPQGVREQFF. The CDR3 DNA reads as TGTGCCAGCTCACCCCAGGGGGTACGCGAGCAGTTCTTC.

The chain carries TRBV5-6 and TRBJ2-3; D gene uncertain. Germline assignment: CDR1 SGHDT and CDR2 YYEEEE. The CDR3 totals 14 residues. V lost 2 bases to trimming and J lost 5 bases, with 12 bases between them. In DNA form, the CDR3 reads TGTGCCAGCAGCTTTGACAACGGCATAGATACGCAGTATTTT. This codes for CASSFDNGIDTQYF.

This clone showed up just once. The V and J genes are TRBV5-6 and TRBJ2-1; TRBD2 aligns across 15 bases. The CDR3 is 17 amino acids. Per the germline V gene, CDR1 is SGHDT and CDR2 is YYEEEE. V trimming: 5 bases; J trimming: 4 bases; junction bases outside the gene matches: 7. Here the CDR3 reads CASSRGGTSGGYNEQFF. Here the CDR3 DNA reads TGTGCCAGCAGTAGAGGGGGGACTAGCGGGGGGTACAATGAGCAGTTCTTC. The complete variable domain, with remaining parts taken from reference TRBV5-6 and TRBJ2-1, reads DAGVTQSPTHLIKTRGQQVTLRCSPKSGHDTVSWYQQALGQGPQFIFQYYEEEERQRGNFPDRFSGHQFPNYSSELNVNALLLGDSALYLCASSRGGTSGGYNEQFFGPGTRLTVL.

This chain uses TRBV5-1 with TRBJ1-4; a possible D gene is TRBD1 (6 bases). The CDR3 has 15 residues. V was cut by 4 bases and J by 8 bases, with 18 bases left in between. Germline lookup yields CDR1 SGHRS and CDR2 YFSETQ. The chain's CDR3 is CASSLRGLGLEKLFF. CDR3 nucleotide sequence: TGCGCCAGCAGCCTCAGGGGCCTAGGGTTGGAAAAACTGTTTTTT.

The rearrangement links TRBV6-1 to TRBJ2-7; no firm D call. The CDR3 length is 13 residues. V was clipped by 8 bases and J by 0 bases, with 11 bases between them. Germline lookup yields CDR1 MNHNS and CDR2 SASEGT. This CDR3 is CASFSSNSYEQYF. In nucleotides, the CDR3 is TGTGCCAGCTTTTCGAGCAACTCCTACGAGCAGTACTTC.

The CDR3 sequence is CASSLGGFTGELFF. The CDR3 DNA reads as TGCGCCAGCAGCTTGGGAGGATTCACCGGGGAGCTGTTTTTT. The chain is built from TRBV5-1 and TRBJ2-2, with D unresolved. The germline V gene has CDR1 SGHRS and CDR2 YFSETQ. The CDR3 totals 14 residues. V was clipped by 0 bases and J by 4 bases, with 7 bases between them.

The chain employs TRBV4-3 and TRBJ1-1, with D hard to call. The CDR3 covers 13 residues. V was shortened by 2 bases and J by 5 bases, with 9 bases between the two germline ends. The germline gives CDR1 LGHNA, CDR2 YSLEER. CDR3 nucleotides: TGCGCCAGCAGCCAACCGGGGTGGACTGAAGCTTTCTTT. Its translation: CASSQPGWTEAFF.

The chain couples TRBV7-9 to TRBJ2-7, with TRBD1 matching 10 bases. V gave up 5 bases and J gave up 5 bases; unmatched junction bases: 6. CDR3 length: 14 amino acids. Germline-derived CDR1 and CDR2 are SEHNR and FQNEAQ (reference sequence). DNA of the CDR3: TGTGCCAGCAGCCCGGGACAGGGGCTGGACGAGCAGTACTTC. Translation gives CASSPGQGLDEQYF.